Reported below is one T cell receptor beta chain. This entry comes from a study of blood T cell repertoires in COVID-19. Some clones are missing from TCRdb's copy, which holds only in-frame ones; the method was immunoSEQ multiplex PCR. The repertoire holds about 72,000 clones, more than 75% seen once, with around 19% in the top ten. Material: peripheral blood. The sequence was collected from a human donor in a cohort sampled during active COVID-19.

In DNA, the CDR3 is TGTGCCAGCAGCTCGGAGCCGAACACTGAAGCTTTCTTT. This gives the protein CASSSEPNTEAFF. The V call is TRBV7-2, the J call TRBJ1-1; D ambiguous. Trimming pared 4 bases from V and 1 base from J, leaving 7 bases between. The CDR3 contains 13 residues. The V gene's germline CDR1 is SGHTA and CDR2 FQGNSA.